Listed here are 9 T cell receptor beta chains from one sample, sequenced in a study of T-cell reconstitution after alpha-beta-depleted transplantation in children (dated by TCRdb to about 2016). The library was generated by PCR. The sequencing machine was an Illumina HiSeq 2500. Molecular barcoding was employed in the preparation of TCR libraries, with unique molecular identifiers being used to normalize TCRbeta repertoire quantification. TCRdb reran the public reads through fastp at Q25 and MiXCR, keeping productive beta chains. Each CDR3 protein appears once, grouped with its most common genes and DNA. In all, the sample holds fewer than 1 million distinct CDR3 sequences, and roughly 15% of those were seen once. Clones ranked in the top ten supply under 6% of the sample. According to the study, the label for this sample's treatment or condition signals: allogeneic hematopoietic cell transplantation with graft depleted of TCRalphabeta T cells and CD19 B cells.

Material: PBMCs, mostly from graft donor cells, obtained 360 days after TCRalphabeta/CD19-depleted stem cell transplant. These TCRs come from a male patient between 5 and 17 years old who had a stem cell transplant for acute lymphoblastic leukemia, so the T cells may come from the graft donor.

This clonotype was observed a few times. The V gene is TRBV5-1, the J gene TRBJ1-5; 8 bases fit TRBD1. This CDR3 contains 15 residues. Germline assignment: CDR1 SGHRS and CDR2 YFSETQ. The J segment lost 5 bases and the V segment lost 4 bases, leaving 8 bases of the junction unmatched. Here the CDR3 reads CASSPFPGQDQPQHF. CDR3 coding DNA: TGCGCCAGCAGCCCCTTCCCGGGACAGGATCAGCCCCAGCATTTT.

The chain recombines TRBV20-1 with TRBJ2-1; D is unresolved. The CDR3 contains 13 residues. V was pared by 3 bases and J by 0 bases, with 6 bases between. CDR1 and CDR2 (germline): DFQATT, SNEGSKA (reference sequence). This CDR3 is CSARIPSYNEQFF. CDR3 sequence (DNA): TGCAGTGCTAGGATCCCCTCCTACAATGAGCAGTTCTTC.

This clonotype was picked up many times. The J gene is TRBJ2-1, the V gene TRBV12-3 or TRBV12-4; the D gene is possibly TRBD2 (5 bases). Trimming took off 3 bases at V and 6 bases at J, with 15 bases between the two ends. The CDR3 runs to 15 residues. This CDR3 reads CASSFNLADSNEQFF. CDR3 nucleotides: TGTGCCAGCAGTTTCAATCTAGCCGATTCCAATGAGCAGTTCTTC.

This clonotype was counted only a few times. The rearrangement links TRBV4-1 to TRBJ2-5; 11 bases line up with TRBD2. Trimming took 3 bases from V and 9 from J; bases not matched to a gene: 9. Germline lookup yields CDR1 MGHRA and CDR2 YSYEKL. The CDR3 sequence is 15 residues long. Here the CDR3 DNA reads TGCGCCAGCAGCCACTTAGCGGGAGGGCTGAGGGCCCAGTACTTC. Protein: CASSHLAGGLRAQYF.

This clonotype has more than one count but fewer than ten. The rearrangement uses TRBV27 and TRBJ2-1, with D maybe TRBD1 (6 bases). Trimming left V 5 bases short and J 3 bases short, with 14 bases between. Germline V lookup: CDR1 MNHEY, CDR2 SMNVEV (reference sequence). CDR3 length: 15 amino acids. The CDR3 DNA is TGTGCCAGCAGTAAGGGACACCCAGGCTACAATGAGCAGTTCTTC. Translation gives CASSKGHPGYNEQFF.

The genes are TRBV9 and TRBJ1-5; no clear D. Germline CDR1 SGDLS, CDR2 YYNGEE. The CDR3 loop spans 13 amino acids. Trimming pared 7 bases from V and 0 bases from J, leaving 8 bases between. The CDR3 DNA sequence: TGTGCCAGCGGGCTCGATAGCAATCAGCCCCAGCATTTT. Protein: CASGLDSNQPQHF.

The chain recombines TRBV5-5 with TRBJ1-1, with 8 bases that match TRBD1. CDR1 and CDR2 from the germline V gene are SGHKS and YYEKEE (reference sequence). The CDR3 extends over 13 amino acids. With 3 bases clipped from V and 4 bases from J, the junction kept 2 bases outside the gene matches. CDR3 loop: CASSWTGLTEAFF. The CDR3 coding sequence is TGTGCCAGCAGCTGGACAGGGCTCACTGAAGCTTTCTTT.

To note about this clonotype: One end of the junction does not line up with germline, which may come from a read error. The chain uses TRBV12-3 or TRBV12-4 and TRBJ2-7, with a tentative D call TRBD2 (6 bases). The CDR3 runs to 18 residues. The CDR3 is CTSRTGTYDAYSSYEQYF. In DNA form, the CDR3 reads TGTACCAGCAGAACTGGGACTTACGATGCCTACAGTTCCTACGAGCAGTACTTC.

This clonotype was seen a few times. V gene TRBV29-1 combines with J gene TRBJ2-2; TRBD1 is a possible D gene (5 bases). CDR3 length equals 13 residues. The germline V and J ends were trimmed by 6 bases and 5 bases, with 13 bases remaining between them. CDR1 SQVTM and CDR2 ANQGSEA come from the germline V gene. In DNA form, the CDR3 reads TGCAGCGTCGATGACAGTAGGACCGGGGAGCTGTTTTTT. It is translated as CSVDDSRTGELFF.